Listed below are T cell receptor beta chains from one sample, sequenced in a study of tissue T cells after allogeneic stem cell transplantation. The protocol was immunoSEQ multiplex PCR, while the TCRdb copy is restricted to in-frame clones and leaves out a portion. The sample yields over 25,000 clones, 65% to 90% seen once. Source: blood, taken before transplantation. The receptors come from a woman aged 18-49 years who later had graft-versus-host disease after an allogeneic stem cell transplant. CDR3s include the opening cysteine and the closing phenylalanine or tryptophan. The order of the fields is J gene, clone size, V gene, D gene, CDR3 DNA, CDR3 protein. D genes are given only for firm matches. Some rows mark clone size as missing; the rest say once, few, many or name a class of expanded clone.

j_gene: TRBJ2-7
abundance: -
v_gene: TRBV7-2
d_gene: -
CDR3nt: TGTGCCAGCAGCTACCGCGTACCCGGACAGGGAGGGGGATACGAGCAGTACTTC
CDR3aa: CASSYRVPGQGGGYEQYF

j_gene: TRBJ2-5
abundance: -
v_gene: TRBV6-5
d_gene: -
CDR3nt: TGTGCCAGCAGTTACTCGAATCGTCAGTGGTCGGAGACCCAGTACTTC
CDR3aa: CASSYSNRQWSETQYF

j_gene: TRBJ1-2
abundance: -
v_gene: TRBV27
d_gene: -
CDR3nt: TGTGCCAGCAGTCCAATTAACAGGGATGGCTACACCTTC
CDR3aa: CASSPINRDGYTF

j_gene: TRBJ2-3
abundance: once
v_gene: TRBV3-1/TRBV3-2
d_gene: -
CDR3nt: TGTGCCAGCAGCGTCACTAGGTCTAGGGATACGCAGTATTTT
CDR3aa: CASSVTRSRDTQYF

j_gene: TRBJ2-1
abundance: -
v_gene: TRBV7-2
d_gene: -
CDR3nt: TGTGCCAGCAGCTTAGAGCGGGCGACCCATAAGTTCTTC
CDR3aa: CASSLERATHKFF

j_gene: TRBJ1-2
abundance: -
v_gene: TRBV18
d_gene: -
CDR3nt: TGTGCCAGCTCACCCTGGGACTCGGGCGATGGCTACACCTTC
CDR3aa: CASSPWDSGDGYTF

j_gene: TRBJ1-5
abundance: few
v_gene: TRBV3-1/TRBV3-2
d_gene: TRBD1
CDR3nt: TGTGCCAGCAGCCCGCGGCGGACAGGGGGTAATCAGCCCCAGCATTTT
CDR3aa: CASSPRRTGGNQPQHF

j_gene: TRBJ1-1
abundance: -
v_gene: TRBV7-9
d_gene: -
CDR3nt: TGTGCCAGCAGCTCAAGGGACCCACGGAACACTGAAGCTTTCTTT
CDR3aa: CASSSRDPRNTEAFF

j_gene: TRBJ1-1
abundance: few
v_gene: TRBV11-2
d_gene: TRBD1
CDR3nt: TGTGCCAGCAGCTTAGCGATCGGGACAGCCTTAATGAACACTGAAGCTTTCTTT
CDR3aa: CASSLAIGTALMNTEAFF

j_gene: TRBJ2-1
abundance: -
v_gene: TRBV15
d_gene: -
CDR3nt: TGTGCCACCAGCAGCGCCCCGGGAGAAGGGATTGGATCTAGTGAGCAGTTCTTC
CDR3aa: CATSSAPGEGIGSSEQFF

j_gene: TRBJ2-1
abundance: once
v_gene: TRBV19
d_gene: -
CDR3nt: TGTGCCAGTAGTATTGGAAAAGGACAGAATTACAATGAGCAGTTCTTC
CDR3aa: CASSIGKGQNYNEQFF

j_gene: TRBJ2-5
abundance: -
v_gene: TRBV28
d_gene: -
CDR3nt: TGTGCCAGCAGTTACTCCCCAGGGAGGTCGGAGACCCAGTACTTC
CDR3aa: CASSYSPGRSETQYF

j_gene: TRBJ2-3
abundance: once
v_gene: TRBV5-1
d_gene: TRBD2
CDR3nt: TGCGCCAGCAGCCGTACTAGCGGGCGCCACACAGATACGCAGTATTTT
CDR3aa: CASSRTSGRHTDTQYF

j_gene: TRBJ1-1
abundance: -
v_gene: TRBV19
d_gene: -
CDR3nt: TGTGCCAGTAGTATTTCATCGACACCGCCTGAAGCTTTCTTT
CDR3aa: CASSISSTPPEAFF

j_gene: TRBJ2-1
abundance: -
v_gene: TRBV4-2
d_gene: TRBD2
CDR3nt: TGTGCCAGCAGCCAAGAGACTAGCGGGATGTCTAATGAGCAGTTCTTC
CDR3aa: CASSQETSGMSNEQFF

j_gene: TRBJ2-7
abundance: -
v_gene: TRBV29-1
d_gene: -
CDR3nt: TGCAGCGTATCGGACAGTGACAATCACGAGCAGTACTTC
CDR3aa: CSVSDSDNHEQYF

j_gene: TRBJ1-2
abundance: -
v_gene: TRBV2
d_gene: -
CDR3nt: TGTGCCAGCAGCCACGAAGGGGTCGGCCTCTATGGCTACACCTTC
CDR3aa: CASSHEGVGLYGYTF

j_gene: TRBJ2-6
abundance: -
v_gene: TRBV15
d_gene: TRBD1
CDR3nt: TGTGCCACCAGCAGCCGGGACAGGGGAATCCCTGGGGCCAACGTCCTGACTTTC
CDR3aa: CATSSRDRGIPGANVLTF

j_gene: TRBJ1-4
abundance: -
v_gene: TRBV5-4
d_gene: -
CDR3nt: TGTGCCAGCAGCATGACAGAGAACAATGAAAAACTGTTTTTT
CDR3aa: CASSMTENNEKLFF

j_gene: TRBJ2-7
abundance: -
v_gene: TRBV3-1/TRBV3-2
d_gene: TRBD2
CDR3nt: TGTGCCAGCAGCCAAGCCGCCCCCGGCAGGGCCCCGCGGACTAGCCACTACGAGCAGTACTTC
CDR3aa: CASSQAAPGRAPRTSHYEQYF

j_gene: TRBJ2-7
abundance: few
v_gene: TRBV4-2
d_gene: TRBD2
CDR3nt: TGTGCCAGCAGCCAAGAGTGGACTAGCGGGGTCGACGAGCAGTACTTC
CDR3aa: CASSQEWTSGVDEQYF

j_gene: TRBJ2-7
abundance: -
v_gene: TRBV7-9
d_gene: -
CDR3nt: TGTGCCAGCAGCCCCTCTGGACAGCTCAACTACGAGCAGTACTTC
CDR3aa: CASSPSGQLNYEQYF

j_gene: TRBJ1-1
abundance: once
v_gene: TRBV2
d_gene: -
CDR3nt: TGTGCCAGCAGTGAATACACCACGAACACTGAAGCTTTCTTT
CDR3aa: CASSEYTTNTEAFF

j_gene: TRBJ2-3
abundance: -
v_gene: TRBV19
d_gene: TRBD2
CDR3nt: TGTGCCAGTAGTATGGAGGGGAGGGCGCAGTATTTT
CDR3aa: CASSMEGRAQYF

j_gene: TRBJ2-7
abundance: once
v_gene: TRBV6-2/TRBV6-3
d_gene: -
CDR3nt: TGTGCCAGCAGCCTACGACAGATTTCCTACGAGCAGTACTTC
CDR3aa: CASSLRQISYEQYF

j_gene: TRBJ2-7
abundance: -
v_gene: TRBV30
d_gene: TRBD2
CDR3nt: TGTGCCTCCGTAGCGGGAGGTGGGTACGAGCAGTACTTC
CDR3aa: CASVAGGGYEQYF

j_gene: TRBJ1-1
abundance: -
v_gene: TRBV19
d_gene: -
CDR3nt: TGTGCCAGTAGTATGCCAGAGATGAACACTGAAGCTTTCTTT
CDR3aa: CASSMPEMNTEAFF

j_gene: TRBJ2-7
abundance: -
v_gene: TRBV5-1
d_gene: TRBD2
CDR3nt: TGCGCCAGCAGCTTGACTAGCGGGAGGGCCGTGGTTGCGCAGTACTTC
CDR3aa: CASSLTSGRAVVAQYF

j_gene: TRBJ1-1
abundance: -
v_gene: TRBV19
d_gene: -
CDR3nt: TGTGCCAGTAGCGACCAGGCAATGAACACTGAAGCTTTCTTT
CDR3aa: CASSDQAMNTEAFF

j_gene: TRBJ1-2
abundance: once
v_gene: TRBV7-9
d_gene: -
CDR3nt: TGTGCCAGCACCCTGGGGGAGATTTATGGCTACACCTTC
CDR3aa: CASTLGEIYGYTF

j_gene: TRBJ1-6
abundance: -
v_gene: TRBV7-2
d_gene: -
CDR3nt: TGTGCCAGCAGCCCTCGCGCAGCGTATAATTCACCCCTCCACTTT
CDR3aa: CASSPRAAYNSPLHF

j_gene: TRBJ2-3
abundance: -
v_gene: TRBV6-5
d_gene: -
CDR3nt: TGTGCCAGCAGTTACGCGGGGGCCACCGATACGCAGTATTTT
CDR3aa: CASSYAGATDTQYF

j_gene: TRBJ1-2
abundance: once
v_gene: TRBV29-1
d_gene: -
CDR3nt: TGCAGCGTTGTGGGGGGTAACTATGGCTACACCTTC
CDR3aa: CSVVGGNYGYTF

j_gene: TRBJ2-1
abundance: -
v_gene: TRBV7-9
d_gene: -
CDR3nt: TGTGCCAGCAGCCCCCCAGCGGGCTCCTACAATGAGCAGTTCTTC
CDR3aa: CASSPPAGSYNEQFF

j_gene: TRBJ1-2
abundance: few
v_gene: TRBV6-5
d_gene: -
CDR3nt: TGTGCCAGCAGGAGATCAGGGGACCTAAACTATGGCTACACCTTC
CDR3aa: CASRRSGDLNYGYTF

j_gene: TRBJ2-7
abundance: few
v_gene: TRBV7-9
d_gene: -
CDR3nt: TGTGCCAGCAGCTTACTTGGGACCTACGAGCAGTACTTC
CDR3aa: CASSLLGTYEQYF

j_gene: TRBJ2-7
abundance: -
v_gene: TRBV18
d_gene: -
CDR3nt: TGTGCCAGCTCTGGACAGCCCTACGAGCAGTACTTC
CDR3aa: CASSGQPYEQYF

j_gene: TRBJ2-3
abundance: -
v_gene: TRBV5-4
d_gene: -
CDR3nt: TGTGCCAGCAGCTTGGCGGGAGTTTCCGATACGCAGTATTTT
CDR3aa: CASSLAGVSDTQYF

j_gene: TRBJ2-7
abundance: -
v_gene: TRBV11-2
d_gene: -
CDR3nt: TGTGCCAGCAGCTTAGCAGGCCCCGAGCAGTACTTC
CDR3aa: CASSLAGPEQYF

j_gene: TRBJ1-1
abundance: -
v_gene: TRBV27
d_gene: TRBD1
CDR3nt: TGTGCCAGCAGTAAGACAGGGACTGAAGCTTTCTTT
CDR3aa: CASSKTGTEAFF

j_gene: TRBJ1-2
abundance: -
v_gene: TRBV29-1
d_gene: -
CDR3nt: TGCAGCGTTAACAGGGACCCGCTCATTAATGGCTACACCTTC
CDR3aa: CSVNRDPLINGYTF

j_gene: TRBJ1-2
abundance: -
v_gene: TRBV7-6
d_gene: -
CDR3nt: TGTGCCAGCAGCCCGCGTCTTCGGGGGAGCGATGGCTACACCTTC
CDR3aa: CASSPRLRGSDGYTF

j_gene: TRBJ2-7
abundance: -
v_gene: TRBV4-1
d_gene: -
CDR3nt: TGCGCCAGCAGCCAAGTAAGTGGCCTCTCCTACGAGCAGTACTTC
CDR3aa: CASSQVSGLSYEQYF

j_gene: TRBJ1-1
abundance: once
v_gene: TRBV7-6
d_gene: TRBD1
CDR3nt: TGTGCCAGCAGATGGGATACGCAGGGGGGCACTGAAGCTTTCTTT
CDR3aa: CASRWDTQGGTEAFF

j_gene: TRBJ1-3
abundance: -
v_gene: TRBV6-6
d_gene: -
CDR3nt: TGTGCCAGCAACCCGAAGGGAGCTGGAAACACCATATATTTT
CDR3aa: CASNPKGAGNTIYF

j_gene: TRBJ1-1
abundance: -
v_gene: TRBV7-9
d_gene: -
CDR3nt: TGTGCCAGCAGCTTCTCAGCAAGGTCCAACACTGAAGCTTTCTTT
CDR3aa: CASSFSARSNTEAFF

j_gene: TRBJ1-1
abundance: -
v_gene: TRBV18
d_gene: -
CDR3nt: TGTGCCAGCTCACCACTTTCGAATCGTCGCCCGAGCATGAACACTGAAGCTTTCTTT
CDR3aa: CASSPLSNRRPSMNTEAFF

j_gene: TRBJ2-7
abundance: -
v_gene: TRBV7-6
d_gene: TRBD2
CDR3nt: TGTGCCAGCAGCCAGGGACTAGTGAGCGAGCAGTACTTC
CDR3aa: CASSQGLVSEQYF

j_gene: TRBJ1-3
abundance: few
v_gene: TRBV7-2
d_gene: TRBD1
CDR3nt: TGTGCCAGCAGCGACTCGACAGGGTCGGGAAACACCATATATTTT
CDR3aa: CASSDSTGSGNTIYF

j_gene: TRBJ2-7
abundance: -
v_gene: TRBV20-1
d_gene: -
CDR3nt: TGCAGTGCTAGTCAAGGTAGGACCGAGCAGTACTTC
CDR3aa: CSASQGRTEQYF

j_gene: TRBJ2-5
abundance: -
v_gene: TRBV5-1
d_gene: -
CDR3nt: TGCGCCAGCAGCTTCCAGCAGCAAGAGACCCAGTACTTC
CDR3aa: CASSFQQQETQYF

j_gene: TRBJ2-7
abundance: -
v_gene: TRBV28
d_gene: TRBD1
CDR3nt: TGTGCCAGCAGACCGGACAGGGGGGCCCTCAACTACGAGCAGTACTTC
CDR3aa: CASRPDRGALNYEQYF

j_gene: TRBJ2-5
abundance: -
v_gene: TRBV23-1
d_gene: -
CDR3nt: TGCGCCAGCAGTCAATCCGTGAGGAGGGGGAAAGAGACCCAGTACTTC
CDR3aa: CASSQSVRRGKETQYF

j_gene: TRBJ2-7
abundance: -
v_gene: TRBV3-1/TRBV3-2
d_gene: -
CDR3nt: TGTGCCAGCAGCCTCCGTGGGCGGGCCTACGAGCAGTACTTC
CDR3aa: CASSLRGRAYEQYF

j_gene: TRBJ1-1
abundance: -
v_gene: TRBV7-2
d_gene: -
CDR3nt: -
CDR3aa: CASSLAVGQGSFF

j_gene: TRBJ1-5
abundance: -
v_gene: TRBV5-6
d_gene: -
CDR3nt: TGTGCCAGCAGCTTTGGGCCGGGAGCAAAAAATCAGCCCCAGCATTTT
CDR3aa: CASSFGPGAKNQPQHF

j_gene: TRBJ1-2
abundance: -
v_gene: TRBV6-5
d_gene: -
CDR3nt: TGTGCCAGCAGTTACCCATATGGCGGCTACACCTTC
CDR3aa: CASSYPYGGYTF

j_gene: TRBJ1-2
abundance: -
v_gene: TRBV14
d_gene: TRBD1
CDR3nt: TGTGCCAGCAGCCAAGATCTTAGGGGGCCAGGGCTTGGCTACACCTTC
CDR3aa: CASSQDLRGPGLGYTF

j_gene: TRBJ1-1
abundance: -
v_gene: TRBV28
d_gene: -
CDR3nt: TGTGCCAGCCAGCGCCCGGGTATCAACACTGAAGCTTTCTTT
CDR3aa: CASQRPGINTEAFF

j_gene: TRBJ1-2
abundance: -
v_gene: TRBV9
d_gene: -
CDR3nt: TGTGCCAGCAGCGGAGAGGACCGATCCTATGGCTACACCTTC
CDR3aa: CASSGEDRSYGYTF